The subject of this entry is one T cell receptor (beta chain). The target antigen is unknown. These data originate in a study of T cell responses to AZD1222 COVID-19 vaccine. The study, taken as a whole, reports: Regions 160-218 and 743-854 held dominance among vaccine-associated CD4 TCRs, which spanned spike. Targeting of unmutated variant regions was reportedly seen in nearly half of spike-specific TCRs.

The CDR3 contains 17 residues. J gave up 3 bases and V 5 bases, and 5 bases lay outside the gene matches. The germline V gene has CDR1 MNHNY and CDR2 SVGAGI (reference sequence). Pooling of second doses given at about 4 or about 12 weeks was done. Some clones are missing from TCRdb's copy, which holds only in-frame ones; the method was immunoSEQ multiplex PCR. The table shows tens of thousands of clones, with 89% occurring only once. The sample consisted of peripheral blood, taken 28 days after the second AZD1222 dose. The receptor was isolated from an adult who received the AZD1222 COVID-19 vaccine. V gene TRBV6-6 combines with J gene TRBJ2-2, with 14 bases lining up with TRBD2. The CDR3 here is CASSRTSGGLDTGELFF. CDR3 nucleotides: TGTGCCAGCAGTCGGACTAGCGGGGGGTTGGACACCGGGGAGCTGTTTTTT.